Here is one T cell receptor beta chain with its context. These data belong to a study of blood T cell repertoires in COVID-19. At the level of the study: From the United States, Italy and Spain came samples of acute and convalescent COVID-19.

Those enrolled in Seattle joined during active infection and were followed longitudinally afterward. The J segment lost 3 bases and the V segment lost 4 bases, leaving 15 bases of the junction unmatched. Germline V CDR1 and CDR2: SGHRS, YFSETQ. The CDR3 length is 19 residues. The method was immunoSEQ multiplex PCR; TCRdb's version includes in-frame clones alone and lacks a portion of them. The profile shows about 48,000 clones, around 84% of them singletons. Source material: peripheral blood. The V and J genes are TRBV5-1 and TRBJ2-7; 14 bases align to TRBD2. The sequence was obtained from a woman aged 80 or over with COVID-19, enrolled during active disease. CDR3 sequence reads: CASSKWTSGRSGLNYEQYF. The DNA for the CDR3 is TGCGCCAGCAGCAAATGGACTAGCGGGAGGTCGGGTCTTAACTACGAGCAGTACTTC. Using reference TRBV5-1 and TRBJ2-7 for the parts outside the CDR3, the full variable domain is KAGVTQTPRYLIKTRGQQVTLSCSPISGHRSVSWYQQTPGQGLQFLFEYFSETQRNKGNFPGRFSGRQFSNSRSEMNVSTLELGDSALYLCASSKWTSGRSGLNYEQYFGPGTRLTVT.